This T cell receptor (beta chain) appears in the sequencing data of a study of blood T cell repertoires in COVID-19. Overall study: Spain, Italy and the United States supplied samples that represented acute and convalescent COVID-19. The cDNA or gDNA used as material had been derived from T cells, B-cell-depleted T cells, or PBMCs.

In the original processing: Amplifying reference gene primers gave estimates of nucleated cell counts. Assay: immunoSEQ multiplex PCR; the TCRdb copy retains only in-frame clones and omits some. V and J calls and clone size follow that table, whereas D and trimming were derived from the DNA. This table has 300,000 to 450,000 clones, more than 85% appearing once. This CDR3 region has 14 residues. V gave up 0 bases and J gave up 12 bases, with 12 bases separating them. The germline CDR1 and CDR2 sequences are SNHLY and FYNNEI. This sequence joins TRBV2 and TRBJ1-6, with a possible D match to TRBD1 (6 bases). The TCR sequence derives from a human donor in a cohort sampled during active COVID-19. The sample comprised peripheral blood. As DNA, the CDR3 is TGTGCCAGCAGTGAAGCCCAGACAGGAATACCCCTCCACTTT. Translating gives CASSEAQTGIPLHF.